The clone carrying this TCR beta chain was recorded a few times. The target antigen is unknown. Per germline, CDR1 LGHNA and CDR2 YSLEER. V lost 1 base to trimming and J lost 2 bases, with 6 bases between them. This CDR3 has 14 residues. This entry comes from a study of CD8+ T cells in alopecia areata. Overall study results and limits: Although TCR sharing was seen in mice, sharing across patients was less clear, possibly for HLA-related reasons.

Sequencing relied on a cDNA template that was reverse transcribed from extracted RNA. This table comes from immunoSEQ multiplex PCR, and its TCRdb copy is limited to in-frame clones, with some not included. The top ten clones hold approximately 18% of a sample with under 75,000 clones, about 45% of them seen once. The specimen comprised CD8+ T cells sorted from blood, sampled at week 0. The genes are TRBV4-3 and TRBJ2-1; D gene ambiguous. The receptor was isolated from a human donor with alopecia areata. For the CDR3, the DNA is TGCGCCAGCAGCCAAGTAGGAGCCTACAATGAGCAGTTCTTC. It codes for CASSQVGAYNEQFF.